Following are 10 T cell receptor beta chains from one sample sequenced in a study of blood T cell repertoires in COVID-19. The protocol was immunoSEQ multiplex PCR, while the TCRdb copy is restricted to in-frame clones and leaves out a portion. The sample has some 19,000 clones, about 88% seen once; the top ten hold roughly a sixth. Input material: peripheral blood. These receptors were taken from a man in his 70s with acute or convalescent COVID-19.

This clone showed up just a few times. The genes are TRBV27 and TRBJ2-5; TRBD2 agrees at 7 bases. The CDR3 contains 14 residues. CDR1 and CDR2 (germline): MNHEY, SMNVEV (reference sequence). With 2 bases clipped from V and 2 bases from J, the junction kept 2 bases outside the gene matches. The CDR3, as DNA: TGTGCCAGCAGTTTAGCGGGAGTGCAAGAGACCCAGTACTTC. It encodes CASSLAGVQETQYF.

The rearrangement links TRBV20-1 to TRBJ2-1; D is perhaps TRBD2 (6 bases). The germline gives CDR1 DFQATT, CDR2 SNEGSKA (reference sequence). The CDR3 length is 14 residues. The V end lost 3 bases, the J end lost 10 bases, and 19 bases lay between the germline ends. CDR3 nucleotide sequence: TGCAGTGCTAGTGTGGCGGGGATAGAAGCCGAGCAGTTCTTC. Its translation: CSASVAGIEAEQFF.

The chain carries TRBV5-1 and TRBJ2-1; TRBD2 is a possible D gene (5 bases). The CDR3 is 15 residues long. Trimming removed 1 base at V and 2 bases at J, with 10 bases between. Per the germline V gene, CDR1 is SGHRS and CDR2 is YFSETQ. The DNA for the CDR3 is TGCGCCAGCAGCTTGAACGGGATAACCTACAATGAGCAGTTCTTC. Protein sequence: CASSLNGITYNEQFF.

A note on this clone: Germline is not matched at one junction end, which may reflect a read error. The chain has TRBV18 and TRBJ2-3, with TRBD2 identical over 8 bases. This CDR3 comprises 14 residues. Looked up from germline, CDR1 is KGHSH and CDR2 is LQKENI. CDR3 sequence (DNA): TGTGCCAGCTCAACGAGGACTAGCACGGATACGCAGTATTTT. It yields the protein CASSTRTSTDTQYF.

This sequence joins TRBV2 and TRBJ2-3, with 11 bases matching TRBD2. The germline CDR1 and CDR2 sequences are SNHLY and FYNNEI. Trimming cost V 5 bases and J 4 bases; bases outside gene matches: 8. The CDR3 sequence is 16 residues long. The CDR3 DNA is TGTGCCAGCAGTCTCCTAGCGGGAGGACAGGCAGATACGCAGTATTTT. Residues: CASSLLAGGQADTQYF.

The V and J genes are TRBV25-1 and TRBJ2-3; D gene unclear. Per germline, CDR1 MGHDK and CDR2 SYGVNS. V lost 3 bases to trimming and J lost 5 bases, with 12 bases between them. The CDR3 is made up of 14 amino acids. DNA of the CDR3: TGTGCCAGCAGTGATCGACTCGTTGGAGATACGCAGTATTTT. As protein: CASSDRLVGDTQYF.

This clone was observed a handful of times. The chain combines TRBV10-3 with TRBJ1-2, with TRBD1 matching over 7 bases. CDR1 and CDR2 from the germline V gene are ENHRY and SYGVKD. This CDR3 region has 14 residues. V lost 5 bases to trimming and J lost 8 bases; unmatched junction nucleotides: 11. This CDR3 is CAISSGTAPQGYTF. DNA for the CDR3: TGTGCCATCAGTTCCGGGACAGCCCCACAGGGCTACACCTTC.

The genes are TRBV9 and TRBJ2-1, with a possible D match to TRBD2 (5 bases). V dropped 0 bases and J dropped 4 bases, with 8 bases sitting between them. The germline CDR1 and CDR2 sequences are SGDLS and YYNGEE. The CDR3 is made up of 14 amino acids. This chain's CDR3 is CASSVASGYNEQFF. CDR3 DNA: TGTGCCAGCAGCGTAGCTTCGGGGTACAATGAGCAGTTCTTC.

CDR3 bases: TGTGCCAGTACCTTGAGATTAGCGGGAGGGTTCACCGGGGAGCTGTTTTTT. Translation: CASTLRLAGGFTGELFF. This sequence joins TRBV19 and TRBJ2-2; 11 bases are a match to TRBD2. With 7 bases clipped from V and 4 bases from J, the junction kept 11 bases outside the gene matches. The CDR3 contains 17 residues. CDR1 is LNHDA, CDR2 SQIVND, per germline (reference sequence).

This clone has a single count. The rearrangement joins TRBV18 to TRBJ2-1, with TRBD1 matching over 8 bases. V dropped 0 bases and J dropped 10; count of bases not matched to a gene: 8. Germline V gene sequence: CDR1 KGHSH, CDR2 LQKENI. This CDR3 spans 15 amino acids. In DNA, the CDR3 is TGTGCCAGCTCACCACCTAGAGGACAGGGAAACGAGCAGTTCTTC. Amino acids: CASSPPRGQGNEQFF. Variable domain in full (rest from reference TRBV18 and TRBJ2-1): NAGVMQNPRHLVRRRGQEARLRCSPMKGHSHVYWYRQLPEEGLKFMVYLQKENIIDESGMPKERFSAEFPKEGPSILRIQQVVRGDSAAYFCASSPPRGQGNEQFFGPGTRLTVL.